Following are 2 T cell receptor beta chains from one sample sequenced in a study of CD8+ T cells in alopecia areata. Sequencing templates came from extracted RNA that was reverse transcribed into cDNA. Using immunoSEQ multiplex PCR, the repertoire was profiled, and TCRdb retains in-frame clones only, with some absent. Among some 31,000 clones, 70% to 80% were seen once, and the ten largest hold approximately 18%. The source material was NKG2D-low CD8+ T cells sorted from blood. Receptor source: a human donor with alopecia areata.

The chain uses TRBV29-1 and TRBJ2-1; no reliable D call. This CDR3 region has 13 residues. Looked up from germline, CDR1 is SQVTM and CDR2 is ANQGSEA. Deletions cut 6 bases from V and 9 bases from J, with 18 bases between. The CDR3 nucleotides read TGCAGCGTCGAAAGTGGGAAAACGATTGAGCAGTTCTTC. Its protein product is CSVESGKTIEQFF.

J is TRBJ2-3 and V is TRBV19, with 8 bases that match TRBD2. CDR3 size: 17 residues. Germline CDR1 reads LNHDA; CDR2 reads SQIVND (reference sequence). V shed 3 bases and J 2 bases; nucleotides not matched to a gene: 10. This chain's CDR3 is CASSILSSGGNTDTQYF. The CDR3 DNA sequence: TGTGCCAGTAGTATTCTCTCCAGCGGGGGAAACACAGATACGCAGTATTTT. Supplemented by reference TRBV19 and TRBJ2-3, the full variable domain reads DGGITQSPKYLFRKEGQNVTLSCEQNLNHDAMYWYRQDPGQGLRLIYYSQIVNDFQKGDIAEGYSVSREKKESFPLTVTSAQKNPTAFYLCASSILSSGGNTDTQYFGPGTRLTVL.